These T cell receptor beta chains were read from a single sample in a study of shared clonotypes between healthy human individuals. Only in-frame clones appear in the TCRdb table, and some are missing; sequencing was by immunoSEQ multiplex PCR. The table has some 2.1 million clones, 95% seen once. What was sequenced was naive CD4+ T cells sorted from blood. The receptors were gathered from a man aged 18-30 years in good health. The CDR3 runs from the conserved cysteine through the conserved F or W. A D gene is named only where the DNA matches it firmly. Not every row has a clone size; where given, it reads once, few, many or a size class.

clone_size j_call v_call d_call cdr3_aa cdr3_nt
. TRBJ1-1 TRBV28 . CASSPPVGNTEAFF TGTGCCAGCAGTCCCCCGGTGGGGAACACTGAAGCTTTCTTT
. TRBJ2-3 TRBV14 . CASSQNRPHYTDTQYF TGTGCCAGCAGCCAGAATCGACCCCACTACACAGATACGCAGTATTTT
. TRBJ1-1 TRBV25-1 TRBD1 CASSQDRGNTEAFF TGTGCCAGCAGTCAAGACAGGGGGAACACTGAAGCTTTCTTT
. TRBJ2-7 TRBV5-6 TRBD1 CASSQGLTGGPYEQYF TGTGCCAGCAGCCAGGGTTTGACAGGGGGCCCCTACGAGCAGTACTTC
. TRBJ1-5 TRBV10-3 TRBD1 CAISGGGGSNQPQHF TGTGCCATCAGTGGAGGGGGCGGTAGCAATCAGCCCCAGCATTTT
. TRBJ2-3 TRBV4-3 . CASSQEGLATDTQYF TGCGCCAGCAGCCAAGAAGGCCTAGCAACAGATACGCAGTATTTT
. TRBJ2-5 TRBV5-1 TRBD2 CASSSLGLAETQYF TGCGCCAGCAGCTCCCTGGGACTAGCAGAGACCCAGTACTTC
few TRBJ2-7 TRBV5-1 TRBD2 CASSLTSGTYEQYF TGCGCCAGCAGCTTGACTAGCGGGACCTACGAGCAGTACTTC
. TRBJ1-5 TRBV2 TRBD1 CASSGQGPYSNQPQHF TGTGCCAGCAGTGGACAGGGACCATATAGCAATCAGCCCCAGCATTTT
. TRBJ1-4 TRBV2 . CASRRDIKNEKLFF TGTGCCAGCAGAAGAGACATCAAAAATGAAAAACTGTTTTTT
. TRBJ2-1 TRBV7-2 TRBD2 CASSFPIGRAHEQFF TGTGCCAGCAGCTTTCCCATCGGGAGGGCCCATGAGCAGTTCTTC
. TRBJ1-3 TRBV5-6 . CASSLRAPSSGNTIYF TGTGCCAGCAGCTTGAGGGCCCCAAGCTCTGGAAACACCATATATTTT
. TRBJ2-5 TRBV27 . CASKDTFQETQYF TGTGCCAGCAAGGACACGTTCCAAGAGACCCAGTACTTC
. TRBJ1-2 TRBV6-5 TRBD1 CASSPPGTGGWGYTF TGTGCCAGCAGTCCCCCCGGGACAGGGGGCTGGGGCTACACCTTC
. TRBJ2-2 TRBV5-1 . CASSSWLANTGELFF TGCGCCAGCAGTAGTTGGCTGGCGAACACCGGGGAGCTGTTTTTT
. TRBJ2-7 TRBV7-2 . CASSLSPGPYEQYF TGTGCCAGCAGCTTATCTCCAGGACCCTACGAGCAGTACTTC
. TRBJ2-1 TRBV5-1 . CASSLDVHNEQFF TGCGCCAGCAGCTTGGACGTCCACAATGAGCAGTTCTTC
. TRBJ1-1 TRBV7-2 . CASSLDHPNTEAFF TGTGCCAGCAGCTTAGACCACCCGAACACTGAAGCTTTCTTT
. TRBJ1-1 TRBV6-5 . CASSYDAGGRAFF TGTGCCAGCAGTTACGACGCCGGAGGGAGAGCTTTCTTT
. TRBJ1-4 TRBV2 . CASSGFLDGEKLFF TGTGCCAGCAGTGGATTCCTAGACGGTGAAAAACTGTTTTTT
. TRBJ2-1 TRBV30 . CAWSVRQRGYNEQFF TGTGCCTGGAGTGTAAGGCAGAGGGGCTACAATGAGCAGTTCTTC
few TRBJ1-2 TRBV2 TRBD1 CASSEDRWALYGYTF TGTGCCAGCAGTGAGGACAGGTGGGCCTTATATGGCTACACCTTC
. TRBJ1-2 TRBV28 TRBD1 CASSLWGDRGGYTF TGTGCCAGCAGTTTATGGGGGGACAGGGGCGGCTACACCTTC
once TRBJ2-7 TRBV30 . CAWSPRGGTAYEQYF TGTGCCTGGAGCCCGAGGGGGGGGACGGCCTACGAGCAGTACTTC
. TRBJ1-1 TRBV20-1 . CRPAGNTEAFF TGCAGGCCCGCGGGTAACACTGAAGCTTTCTTT
. TRBJ2-7 TRBV6-5 TRBD2 CASSYYGTSGYEQYF TGTGCCAGCAGTTACTACGGGACTAGTGGATACGAGCAGTACTTC
. TRBJ1-1 TRBV5-6 . CASSLPAMNTEAFF TGTGCCAGCAGCTTGCCAGCCATGAACACTGAAGCTTTCTTT
. TRBJ2-1 TRBV25-1 . CASSSAGGVRLGQFF TGTGCCAGCAGTTCAGCAGGAGGGGTTCGACTCGGGCAGTTCTTC
. TRBJ2-1 TRBV9 TRBD1 CASSVGQGAGEQFF TGTGCCAGCAGCGTCGGACAGGGGGCGGGTGAGCAGTTCTTC
. TRBJ1-5 TRBV10-3 TRBD1 CAISGGQDPIQHF TGTGCCATCAGTGGGGGACAGGACCCCATCCAGCATTTT
. TRBJ2-7 TRBV7-9 TRBD1 CASSLTGVTSYEQYF TGTGCCAGCAGCTTAACAGGGGTCACCTCCTACGAGCAGTACTTC
. TRBJ1-1 TRBV6-1 . CASRILEGNTEAFF TGTGCCAGCAGGATCTTAGAGGGGAACACTGAAGCTTTCTTT
. TRBJ1-2 TRBV28 . CASSFSLNYGYTF TGTGCCAGCAGTTTCTCACTCAACTATGGCTACACCTTC
. TRBJ1-1 TRBV6-1 . CASSELGNEAFF TGTGCCAGCAGTGAATTGGGGAATGAAGCTTTCTTT
. TRBJ2-3 TRBV10-1 . CASRAGTGGDTQYF TGCGCCAGCAGGGCCGGGACTGGCGGGGATACGCAGTATTTT
. TRBJ1-4 TRBV7-2 . CASSLFNEKLFF TGTGCCAGTAGTCTTTTTAATGAAAAACTGTTTTTT
. TRBJ1-1 TRBV2 . CATLIELHTEAFF TGTGCCACCCTTATAGAGTTGCACACTGAAGCTTTCTTT
. TRBJ1-2 TRBV13 TRBD1 CASSSTGGITYTF TGTGCCAGCAGCTCGACAGGGGGGATAACCTACACCTTC
. TRBJ2-5 TRBV5-6 TRBD2 CASSPLAGGETQYF TGTGCCAGCAGCCCTTTAGCGGGAGGAGAGACCCAGTACTTC
. TRBJ2-7 TRBV7-9 TRBD1 CASSLAREDRNTYEQYF TGTGCCAGCAGCTTAGCGCGTGAGGACAGGAACACCTACGAGCAGTACTTC
few TRBJ1-5 TRBV18 . CASSPRPLTPGKGNQPQHF TGTGCCAGCTCACCAAGACCACTTACACCCGGGAAAGGGAATCAGCCCCAGCATTTT
. TRBJ2-2 TRBV5-1 TRBD2 CASSLSGTSAAGELFF TGCGCCAGCAGCTTGTCGGGGACTAGCGCGGCCGGGGAGCTGTTTTTT
. TRBJ2-7 TRBV2 . CASSSQGVPSYEQYF TGTGCCAGCTCCTCACAGGGTGTTCCTTCCTACGAGCAGTACTTC
. TRBJ1-4 TRBV7-2 TRBD1 CASSLEEGAKLFF TGTGCCAGCAGCTTAGAAGAGGGGGCAAAACTGTTTTTT
. TRBJ1-1 TRBV4-1 . CASSPPDRLITEAFF TGCGCCAGCAGCCCGCCCGACAGGCTAATCACTGAAGCTTTCTTT
few TRBJ1-6 TRBV4-1 . CASSPFAASSYNSPLHF TGCGCCAGCAGCCCCTTTGCGGCGAGCTCCTATAATTCACCCCTCCACTTT
. TRBJ1-2 TRBV5-1 TRBD1 CASSLDRGGANYGYTF TGCGCCAGCAGCTTAGACAGGGGAGGAGCAAACTATGGCTACACCTTC